Ten or more counts support the clone carrying this T cell receptor beta chain. Its cognate antigen is unknown. Authors of the study amplified TCR beta CDR3 regions from RNA transcripts. HTBI primers were used for first-round RT-PCR of the TCR CDR3. TCRdb reanalysed the multiplex PCR reads using MiXCR and keeps one entry per CDR3 protein. The sample carries around 200,000 distinct CDR3 sequences, 15% to 20% recorded once. This record belongs to a study of T cells in Graves' hyperthyroidism and ophthalmopathy. Study outcomes and limitations: Separating ophthalmopathy from stable hyperthyroidism was achieved by a 13 V-J model. Researchers found most expanded thyroid clonotypes above 0.001 in blood as well.

From germline, CDR1 is SGHAT and CDR2 FQNNGV. The CDR3 is 14 amino acids. V dropped 5 bases and J dropped 6; count of bases not matched to a gene: 7. Patients were aged 18 to 65, had disease duration under 2 months, and had newly diagnosed hyperthyroidism. The PBMCs studied were ones that came from about 10 ml fresh peripheral blood. The rearrangement joins TRBV11-2 to TRBJ2-7; 10 positions match TRBD1. This TCR was recovered from a man in his forties with Graves' hyperthyroidism. Sequencing used blood. In DNA form, the CDR3 reads TGTGCCAGCAGCGGAAGCGGGACAGGGGTCGAGCAGTACTTC. This encodes CASSGSGTGVEQYF. The full variable domain, completed using reference TRBV11-2 and TRBJ2-7, is EAGVAQSPRYKIIEKRQSVAFWCNPISGHATLYWYQQILGQGPKLLIQFQNNGVVDDSQLPKDRFSAERLKGVDSTLKIQPAKLEDSAVYLCASSGSGTGVEQYFGPGTRLTVT.